A selection of T cell receptor beta chains follows, all from one sample in a study of shared clonotypes between healthy human individuals. Profiled with immunoSEQ multiplex PCR; TCRdb holds only in-frame clones, not every one. Of about 2.1 million clones listed, about 94% were seen once; the top ten hold around 1.8%. Source material: naive CD8+ T cells from PBMCs. Receptors originate from a man between 18 and 35 years old in good health. Some clones in this sample may be carry-over from other donors' samples. CDR3s include the opening cysteine and the closing phenylalanine or tryptophan. A D gene is named only where the DNA matches it firmly. Only some rows state a clone size, as once, few, many or a class for expanded clones.

j_gene: TRBJ2-7
abundance: .
v_gene: TRBV28
d_gene: .
CDR3aa: CASSLGRKAYEQYF
CDR3nt: TGTGCCAGCAGTTTAGGGAGAAAAGCCTACGAGCAGTACTTC

j_gene: TRBJ1-1
abundance: .
v_gene: TRBV5-8
d_gene: TRBD1
CDR3aa: CASKVPQGARAQAFF
CDR3nt: TGTGCCAGCAAGGTACCGCAGGGGGCGCGAGCCCAAGCTTTCTTT

j_gene: TRBJ2-1
abundance: .
v_gene: TRBV6-5
d_gene: .
CDR3aa: CASSYGQNHNEQFF
CDR3nt: TGTGCCAGCAGTTACGGTCAGAACCACAATGAGCAGTTCTTC

j_gene: TRBJ1-1
abundance: .
v_gene: TRBV28
d_gene: TRBD1
CDR3aa: CASSLLTGLNTEAFF
CDR3nt: TGTGCCAGCAGTCTCCTGACAGGGTTGAACACTGAAGCTTTCTTT

j_gene: TRBJ2-5
abundance: once
v_gene: TRBV7-6
d_gene: .
CDR3aa: CASSPRRVVVLETQYF
CDR3nt: TGTGCCAGCAGCCCCCGTCGGGTGGTGGTCCTTGAGACCCAGTACTTC

j_gene: TRBJ2-5
abundance: .
v_gene: TRBV9
d_gene: .
CDR3aa: CASSVDGISQETQYF
CDR3nt: TGTGCCAGCAGCGTAGATGGCATTTCCCAAGAGACCCAGTACTTC

j_gene: TRBJ2-7
abundance: once
v_gene: TRBV29-1
d_gene: .
CDR3aa: CSVGEGRPYEQYF
CDR3nt: TGCAGCGTTGGAGAAGGGAGGCCTTACGAGCAGTACTTC

j_gene: TRBJ2-2
abundance: .
v_gene: TRBV29-1
d_gene: .
CDR3aa: CSVGQAAYGTGELFF
CDR3nt: TGCAGCGTTGGACAGGCGGCGTATGGCACCGGGGAGCTGTTTTTT

j_gene: TRBJ2-1
abundance: .
v_gene: TRBV25-1
d_gene: TRBD2
CDR3aa: CASSELTSGRNEQFF
CDR3nt: TGTGCCAGCAGTGAACTGACTAGCGGCAGGAATGAGCAGTTCTTC

j_gene: TRBJ2-6
abundance: .
v_gene: TRBV7-6
d_gene: .
CDR3aa: CASSLDGSGANVLTF
CDR3nt: TGTGCCAGCAGCTTAGACGGCTCTGGGGCCAACGTCCTGACTTTC

j_gene: TRBJ2-3
abundance: .
v_gene: TRBV19
d_gene: .
CDR3aa: CASSIDGETDTQYF
CDR3nt: TGTGCCAGTAGTATAGACGGGGAAACAGATACGCAGTATTTT

j_gene: TRBJ2-2
abundance: .
v_gene: TRBV7-6
d_gene: TRBD1
CDR3aa: CASSLGTGGRGTGELFF
CDR3nt: TGTGCCAGCAGCCTCGGGACAGGGGGCCGAGGCACCGGGGAGCTGTTTTTT

j_gene: TRBJ2-1
abundance: .
v_gene: TRBV29-1
d_gene: .
CDR3aa: CSVEEVATIYNEQFF
CDR3nt: TGCAGCGTTGAAGAAGTAGCGACAATATACAATGAGCAGTTCTTC

j_gene: TRBJ2-5
abundance: .
v_gene: TRBV27
d_gene: .
CDR3aa: CASSLEQPNSQETQYF
CDR3nt: TGTGCCAGCAGTTTAGAACAGCCAAATTCCCAAGAGACCCAGTACTTC

j_gene: TRBJ2-4
abundance: .
v_gene: TRBV14
d_gene: .
CDR3aa: CASSQVEARGNIQYF
CDR3nt: TGTGCCAGCAGCCAAGTGGAGGCGCGGGGAAACATTCAGTACTTC

j_gene: TRBJ2-1
abundance: .
v_gene: TRBV11-2
d_gene: TRBD2
CDR3aa: CASSTPGLAGHSYNEQFF
CDR3nt: TGTGCCAGCAGCACCCCGGGACTAGCGGGCCACTCCTACAATGAGCAGTTCTTC

j_gene: TRBJ2-1
abundance: .
v_gene: TRBV7-3
d_gene: .
CDR3aa: CASSANPGSPINEQFF
CDR3nt: TGTGCCAGCAGCGCGAACCCGGGTTCGCCCATCAATGAGCAGTTCTTC

j_gene: TRBJ1-2
abundance: .
v_gene: TRBV27
d_gene: TRBD1
CDR3aa: CASSHLRDRAYGYTF
CDR3nt: TGTGCCAGCAGTCACCTTAGGGACAGGGCCTATGGCTACACCTTC

j_gene: TRBJ2-1
abundance: .
v_gene: TRBV29-1
d_gene: TRBD2
CDR3aa: CSVLREQPEQFF
CDR3nt: TGCAGCGTTTTGCGGGAGCAACCCGAGCAGTTCTTC

j_gene: TRBJ2-6
abundance: .
v_gene: TRBV12-2
d_gene: .
CDR3aa: CASRLGCVSGANVLTF
CDR3nt: TGTGCAAGTCGCTTAGGATGCGTGTCTGGGGCCAACGTCCTGACTTTC

j_gene: TRBJ1-1
abundance: .
v_gene: TRBV28
d_gene: .
CDR3aa: CASSFTAFGKDTEAFF
CDR3nt: TGTGCCAGCAGTTTCACCGCTTTCGGTAAGGACACTGAAGCTTTCTTT

j_gene: TRBJ2-1
abundance: .
v_gene: TRBV7-9
d_gene: .
CDR3aa: CASSSGYNEQFF
CDR3nt: TGTGCCAGCAGCTCCGGATACAATGAGCAGTTCTTC

j_gene: TRBJ2-1
abundance: .
v_gene: TRBV9
d_gene: .
CDR3aa: CASSVELARHNEQFF
CDR3nt: TGTGCCAGCAGCGTAGAACTAGCCAGGCACAATGAGCAGTTCTTC

j_gene: TRBJ2-5
abundance: .
v_gene: TRBV15
d_gene: TRBD2
CDR3aa: CATSTAPGLVSRETQYF
CDR3nt: TGTGCCACCAGCACCGCACCGGGACTAGTGTCCCGGGAGACCCAGTACTTC